The 3 T cell receptor beta chains below all came from one sample that was sequenced in a study of T-cell memory formation after mild COVID-19. One entry per CDR3 protein, called by TCRdb with MiXCR from the 5' RACE reads. The sample shows around 220,000 distinct CDR3 sequences, around 17% of them seen only once. Sequencing was carried out using PBMCs or a T cell subset sorted from them (not recorded which). These receptors all come from a man younger than 35 who had mild COVID-19 (a few samples of this study predate the infection). Cell type and time point are not known.

This clonotype occurred a few times. The chain has TRBV7-2 and TRBJ2-3; 13 nucleotides agree with TRBD2. V shed 5 bases and J 4 bases; nucleotides not matched to a gene: 6. CDR3 size: 16 residues. Germline CDR1 and CDR2: SGHTA and FQGNSA. CDR3 nucleotide sequence: TGTGCCAGCAGCCTGGGACTAGCGGGGATCGCAGATACGCAGTATTTT. It is translated as CASSLGLAGIADTQYF.

Many counts were recorded for this clonotype. The V call is TRBV7-2, the J call TRBJ1-1; 9 positions agree with TRBD1. Germline CDR1 is SGHTA and CDR2 is FQGNSA. The J segment lost 5 bases and the V segment lost 5 bases, leaving 6 bases of the junction unmatched. CDR3 length equals 14 residues. The CDR3 sequence is CASSLLQGATEAFF. The CDR3 DNA sequence: TGTGCCAGCAGCCTATTACAGGGGGCGACTGAAGCTTTCTTT.

The chain is built from TRBV5-1 and TRBJ2-3; TRBD1 might be the D (5 bases). The CDR3 is made up of 16 amino acids. Germline CDR1 is SGHRS and CDR2 is YFSETQ. The V end lost 4 bases, the J end lost 2 bases, and 17 bases lay between the germline ends. CDR3 in amino acids: CASSRPGTGDTDTQYF. CDR3 DNA sequence: TGCGCCAGCAGCCGACCGGGCACAGGAGACACAGATACGCAGTATTTT.